Given below is one TCR beta chain in context. V was shortened by 6 bases and J by 5 bases, with 8 bases between the two germline ends. The CDR3 spans 12 residues. TCRdb re-analysed the RT-PCR reads in MiXCR, keeping a single row per CDR3 protein. Altogether 80,000 to 90,000 distinct CDR3 sequences are present, roughly 52% being singletons, with the ten largest covering 61%. This sample was taken from a study of patients and donors after allogeneic stem cell transplantation. This sequence joins TRBV12-3 or TRBV12-4 and TRBJ1-5; D gene unclear. The material sequenced was blood, either unsorted or a sorted T cell fraction (not recorded which). The sequence was obtained from a human donor who was either an allogeneic HSCT recipient or a stem cell or donor lymphocyte infusion donor (not recorded which). It is not recorded whose cells these are; they may come from a transplant donor. The CDR3 DNA reads as TGTGCCAGCAGGCCACAAGATCAGCCCCAGCATTTT. It yields the protein CASRPQDQPQHF.